The rows below give T cell receptor beta chains drawn from one sample of a study of T-cell memory formation after mild COVID-19. TCRdb re-analysed the 5' RACE reads in MiXCR, keeping a single row per CDR3 protein. The repertoire holds around 60,000 distinct CDR3 sequences, with over 7.5% as singletons. Sequenced material: PBMCs or a T cell subset sorted from them (not recorded which). The receptors come from a man aged 18 to 29 who had mild COVID-19 (a few samples of this study predate the infection). Cell type and time point are not known. Both conserved end residues are part of each CDR3. The D gene is left open where the match is weak. Rows may omit the clone size; those that give it use once, few, many or a size class.

V,D,size,J,CDR3,DNA
TRBV7-2,TRBD2,-,TRBJ2-3,CASSIILAGGRGDTQYF,TGTGCCAGCAGCATAATTTTAGCGGGGGGGCGAGGAGATACGCAGTATTTT
TRBV5-6,-,-,TRBJ2-1,CASSSGNSYNEQFF,TGTGCCAGCAGCTCAGGGAACTCCTACAATGAGCAGTTCTTC
TRBV3-1,-,-,TRBJ1-6,CASSQDAGGTGSPLHF,TGTGCCAGCAGCCAAGATGCCGGTGGGACCGGTTCACCCCTCCACTTT
TRBV5-1,-,many,TRBJ2-3,CASSLAGQSTDTQYF,TGCGCCAGCAGCTTGGCCGGGCAAAGCACAGATACGCAGTATTTT
TRBV4-1,-,few,TRBJ2-2,CASSQDPNAYGELFF,TGCGCCAGCAGCCAAGATCCCAACGCTTACGGGGAGCTGTTTTTT
TRBV6-6,-,many,TRBJ2-5,CASSQQEETQYF,TGTGCCAGCAGCCAACAAGAGGAGACCCAGTACTTC
TRBV2,-,-,TRBJ1-6,CASRDYRDRGSPLHF,TGTGCCAGCAGGGACTACAGGGACCGGGGTTCACCCCTCCACTTT
TRBV30,TRBD1,few,TRBJ1-2,CAWSRGTGGGGYTF,TGTGCCTGGAGTAGAGGGACAGGGGGAGGTGGCTACACCTTC
TRBV5-1,-,few,TRBJ1-4,CASSFSSPVDEKLFF,TGCGCCAGCAGCTTCAGTTCCCCGGTAGATGAAAAACTGTTTTTT
TRBV11-2,-,few,TRBJ1-4,CASSRSNPGWEGGMEKLFF,TGTGCCAGCAGCCGATCCAACCCGGGCTGGGAGGGGGGGATGGAAAAACTGTTTTTT
TRBV5-1,TRBD1,few,TRBJ2-1,CASRTQDRDNEQFF,TGCGCCAGCAGGACTCAGGACAGGGACAATGAGCAGTTCTTC
TRBV7-8,TRBD1,-,TRBJ1-1,CASSYQGQGGTEAFF,TGTGCCAGCAGCTACCAGGGACAGGGTGGCACTGAAGCTTTCTTT
TRBV7-2,TRBD1,many,TRBJ2-6,CASSLGTGAGANVLTF,TGTGCCAGCAGCTTAGGGACAGGTGCTGGGGCCAACGTCCTGACTTTC
TRBV20-1,-,-,TRBJ1-5,CSASSGYSNQPQHF,TGCAGTGCTAGTAGCGGTTATAGCAATCAGCCCCAGCATTTT
TRBV6-6,-,few,TRBJ1-2,CASSYSGQSYGYTF,TGTGCCAGCAGTTACTCGGGGCAGTCCTATGGCTACACCTTC
TRBV7-2,TRBD1,few,TRBJ1-2,CASSLVGTVEGGYTF,TGTGCCAGCAGCTTAGTAGGGACAGTGGAGGGCGGCTACACCTTC
TRBV28,TRBD1,few,TRBJ2-5,CASAKGQGETQYF,TGTGCCAGCGCTAAGGGACAGGGGGAGACCCAGTACTTC
TRBV20-1,TRBD1,-,TRBJ1-1,CSARGTGLDGGTGTEAFF,TGCAGTGCTAGGGGGACAGGGTTGGACGGTGGGACTGGCACTGAAGCTTTCTTT
TRBV9,TRBD1,-,TRBJ2-6,CASSAQGAPGANVLTF,TGTGCCAGCAGCGCGCAGGGGGCCCCCGGGGCCAACGTCCTGACTTTC
TRBV7-9,-,-,TRBJ1-1,CASSLSSSEAFF,TGTGCCAGCAGCTTAAGTTCTTCTGAAGCTTTCTTT
TRBV2,-,few,TRBJ1-1,CASSETRSDTEAFF,TGTGCCAGCAGTGAAACCCGTTCGGACACTGAAGCTTTCTTT
TRBV5-1,-,-,TRBJ2-1,CASSPGPRGFYNEQFF,TGCGCCAGCAGCCCCGGTCCCCGAGGGTTCTACAATGAGCAGTTCTTC
TRBV7-2,TRBD1,few,TRBJ1-6,CASTRDRGGSPLHF,TGTGCCAGCACCAGAGACAGGGGAGGCTCACCCCTCCACTTT